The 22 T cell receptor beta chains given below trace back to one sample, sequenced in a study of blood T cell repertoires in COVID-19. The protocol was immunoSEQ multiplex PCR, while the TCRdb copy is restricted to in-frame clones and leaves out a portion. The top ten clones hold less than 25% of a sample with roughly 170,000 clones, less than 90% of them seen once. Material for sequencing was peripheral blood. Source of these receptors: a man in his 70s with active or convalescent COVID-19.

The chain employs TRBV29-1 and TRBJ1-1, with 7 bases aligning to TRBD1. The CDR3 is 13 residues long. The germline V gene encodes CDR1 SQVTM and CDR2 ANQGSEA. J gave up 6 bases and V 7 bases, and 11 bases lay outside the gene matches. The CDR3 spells CSARQGTRAEAFF. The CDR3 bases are TGCAGCGCTAGACAGGGCACGCGGGCTGAAGCTTTCTTT.

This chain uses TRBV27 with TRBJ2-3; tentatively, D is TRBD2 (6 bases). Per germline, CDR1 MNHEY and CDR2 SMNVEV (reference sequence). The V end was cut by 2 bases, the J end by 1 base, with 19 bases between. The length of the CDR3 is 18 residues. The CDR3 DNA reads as TGTGCCAGCAGTTTAGAGGACCACGGGGAGGAGGGCACAGATACGCAGTATTTT. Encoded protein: CASSLEDHGEEGTDTQYF.

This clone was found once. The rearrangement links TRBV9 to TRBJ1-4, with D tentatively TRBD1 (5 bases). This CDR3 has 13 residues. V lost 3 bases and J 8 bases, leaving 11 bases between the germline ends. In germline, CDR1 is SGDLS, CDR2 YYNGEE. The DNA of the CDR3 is TGTGCCAGCAGCGGCGGGGGTACCGAAAAACTGTTTTTT. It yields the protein CASSGGGTEKLFF. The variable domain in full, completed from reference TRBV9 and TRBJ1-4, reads DSGVTQTPKHLITATGQRVTLRCSPRSGDLSVYWYQQSLDQGLQFLIQYYNGEERAKGNILERFSAQQFPDLHSELNLSSLELGDSALYFCASSGGGTEKLFFGSGTQLSVL.

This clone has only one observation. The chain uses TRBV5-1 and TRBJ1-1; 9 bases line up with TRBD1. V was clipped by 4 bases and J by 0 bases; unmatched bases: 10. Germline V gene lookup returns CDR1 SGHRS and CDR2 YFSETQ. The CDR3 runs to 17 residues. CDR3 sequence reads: CASSQPGTGTLNTEAFF. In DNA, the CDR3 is TGCGCCAGCAGCCAGCCCGGGACAGGGACTCTGAACACTGAAGCTTTCTTT.

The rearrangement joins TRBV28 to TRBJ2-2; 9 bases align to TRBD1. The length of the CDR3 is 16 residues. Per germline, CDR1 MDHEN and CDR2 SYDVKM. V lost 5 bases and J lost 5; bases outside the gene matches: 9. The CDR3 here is CASSVLGTGKTGELFF. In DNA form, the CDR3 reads TGTGCCAGCAGTGTCCTAGGGACAGGGAAAACCGGGGAGCTGTTTTTT.

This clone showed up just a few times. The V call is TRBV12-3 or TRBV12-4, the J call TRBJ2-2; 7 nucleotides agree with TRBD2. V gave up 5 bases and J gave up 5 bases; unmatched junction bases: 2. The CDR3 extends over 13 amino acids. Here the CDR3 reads CASSERGTGELFF. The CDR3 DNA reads TGTGCCAGCAGTGAGCGGGGAACCGGGGAGCTGTTTTTT.

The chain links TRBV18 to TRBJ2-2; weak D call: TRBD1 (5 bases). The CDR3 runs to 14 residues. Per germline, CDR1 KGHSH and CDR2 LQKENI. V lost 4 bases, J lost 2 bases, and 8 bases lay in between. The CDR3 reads CASSLQGNTGELFF. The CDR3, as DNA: TGTGCCAGCTCACTGCAGGGAAACACCGGGGAGCTGTTTTTT.

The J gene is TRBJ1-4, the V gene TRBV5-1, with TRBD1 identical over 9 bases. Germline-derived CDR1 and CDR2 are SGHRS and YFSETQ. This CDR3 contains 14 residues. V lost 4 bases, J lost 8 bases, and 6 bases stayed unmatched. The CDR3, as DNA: TGCGCCAGCAGCCTAGGGACAGGGAAGGAAAAACTGTTTTTT. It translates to CASSLGTGKEKLFF. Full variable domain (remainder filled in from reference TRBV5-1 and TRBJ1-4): KAGVTQTPRYLIKTRGQQVTLSCSPISGHRSVSWYQQTPGQGLQFLFEYFSETQRNKGNFPGRFSGRQFSNSRSEMNVSTLELGDSALYLCASSLGTGKEKLFFGSGTQLSVL.

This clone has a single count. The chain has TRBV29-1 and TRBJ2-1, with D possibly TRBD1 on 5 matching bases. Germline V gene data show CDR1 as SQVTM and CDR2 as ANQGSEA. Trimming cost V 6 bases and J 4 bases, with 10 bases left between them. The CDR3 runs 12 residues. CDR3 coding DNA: TGCAGCGTGGACACCTATTACAATGAGCAGTTCTTC. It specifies CSVDTYYNEQFF.

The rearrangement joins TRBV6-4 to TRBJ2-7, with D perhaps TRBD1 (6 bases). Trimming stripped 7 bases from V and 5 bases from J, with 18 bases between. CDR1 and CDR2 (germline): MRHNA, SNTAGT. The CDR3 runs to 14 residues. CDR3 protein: CASTKDSSPNEQYF. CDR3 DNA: TGTGCCAGCACCAAGGACAGTAGCCCTAACGAGCAGTACTTC.

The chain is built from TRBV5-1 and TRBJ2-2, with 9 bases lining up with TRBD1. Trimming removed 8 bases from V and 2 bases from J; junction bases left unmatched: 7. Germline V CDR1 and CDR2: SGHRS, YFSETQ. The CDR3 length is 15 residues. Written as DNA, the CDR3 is TGCGCCAGTGGGACAGGGACTTCCAACACCGGGGAGCTGTTTTTT. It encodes CASGTGTSNTGELFF.

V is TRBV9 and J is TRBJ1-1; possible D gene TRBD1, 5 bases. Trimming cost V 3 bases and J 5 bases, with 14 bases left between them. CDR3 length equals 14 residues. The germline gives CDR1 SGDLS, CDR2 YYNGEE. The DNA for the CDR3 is TGTGCCAGCAGCGCAACGGGGGAATGGACTGAAGCTTTCTTT. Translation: CASSATGEWTEAFF.

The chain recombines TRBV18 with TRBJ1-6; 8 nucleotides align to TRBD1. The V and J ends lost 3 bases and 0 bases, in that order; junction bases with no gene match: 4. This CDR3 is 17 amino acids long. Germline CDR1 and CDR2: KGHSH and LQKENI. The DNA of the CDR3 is TGTGCCAGCTCACCCGGGACAGGACGCTCCTATAATTCACCCCTCCACTTT. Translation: CASSPGTGRSYNSPLHF. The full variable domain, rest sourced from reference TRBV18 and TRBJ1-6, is NAGVMQNPRHLVRRRGQEARLRCSPMKGHSHVYWYRQLPEEGLKFMVYLQKENIIDESGMPKERFSAEFPKEGPSILRIQQVVRGDSAAYFCASSPGTGRSYNSPLHFGNGTRLTVT.

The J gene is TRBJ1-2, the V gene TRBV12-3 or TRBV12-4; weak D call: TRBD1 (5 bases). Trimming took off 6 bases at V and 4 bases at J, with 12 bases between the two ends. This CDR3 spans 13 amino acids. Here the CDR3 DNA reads TGTGCCAGCAGCAGCAGGGTTGGCTATGGCTACACCTTC. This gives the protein CASSSRVGYGYTF.

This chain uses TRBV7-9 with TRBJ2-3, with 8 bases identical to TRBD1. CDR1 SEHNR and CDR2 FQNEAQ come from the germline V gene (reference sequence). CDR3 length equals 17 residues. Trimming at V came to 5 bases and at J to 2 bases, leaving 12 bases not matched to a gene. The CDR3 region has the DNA TGTGCCAGCAGCCACAAGCAGGGGGCGCCCCCCACAGATACGCAGTATTTT. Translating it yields CASSHKQGAPPTDTQYF.

The CDR3 region has the DNA TGTGCCAGCTCCGACGGACAGGACTATGGCTACACCTTC. Translated, it gives CASSDGQDYGYTF. The chain carries TRBV18 and TRBJ1-2, with 7 bases fitting TRBD1. J lost 3 bases, V lost 6 bases, and 4 bases had no gene match. The CDR3 has 13 residues. The germline V gene encodes CDR1 KGHSH and CDR2 LQKENI.

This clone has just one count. For the CDR3, the DNA is TGTGCCAGTAGTATGGGGGCAGGGGAGATCTACGAGCAGTACTTC. The encoded protein is CASSMGAGEIYEQYF. V usage is TRBV19 and J usage is TRBJ2-7; D might be TRBD1 (6 bases). This CDR3 is built from 15 residues. Trimming removed 3 bases from V and 3 bases from J, with 15 bases in between. Germline loops: CDR1 LNHDA, CDR2 SQIVND (reference sequence).

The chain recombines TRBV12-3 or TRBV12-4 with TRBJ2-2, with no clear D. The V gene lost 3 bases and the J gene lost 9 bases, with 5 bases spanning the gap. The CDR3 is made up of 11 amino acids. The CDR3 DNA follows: TGTGCCAGCAGTTTCTTCCGGGAGCTGTTTTTT. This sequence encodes CASSFFRELFF.

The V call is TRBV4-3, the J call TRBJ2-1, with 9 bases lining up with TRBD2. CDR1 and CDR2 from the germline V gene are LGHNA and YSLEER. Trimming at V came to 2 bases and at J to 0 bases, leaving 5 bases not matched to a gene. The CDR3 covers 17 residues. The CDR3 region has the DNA TGCGCCAGCAGCCAAATCCTAGCGGGGACCTCCTACAATGAGCAGTTCTTC. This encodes CASSQILAGTSYNEQFF.

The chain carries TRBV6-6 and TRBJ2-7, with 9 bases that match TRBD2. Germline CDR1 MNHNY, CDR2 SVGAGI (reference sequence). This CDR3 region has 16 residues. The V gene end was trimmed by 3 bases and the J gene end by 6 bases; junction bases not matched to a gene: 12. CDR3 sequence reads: CASSYFGSSGGGEQYF. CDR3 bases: TGTGCCAGCAGTTATTTTGGGAGTAGCGGGGGTGGCGAGCAGTACTTC.

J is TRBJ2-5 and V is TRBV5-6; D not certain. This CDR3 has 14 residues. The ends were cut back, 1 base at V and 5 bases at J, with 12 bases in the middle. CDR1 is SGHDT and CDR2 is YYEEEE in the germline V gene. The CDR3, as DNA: TGTGCCAGCAGCTTGTTTTCAAGTCGGGAGACCCAGTACTTC. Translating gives CASSLFSSRETQYF.

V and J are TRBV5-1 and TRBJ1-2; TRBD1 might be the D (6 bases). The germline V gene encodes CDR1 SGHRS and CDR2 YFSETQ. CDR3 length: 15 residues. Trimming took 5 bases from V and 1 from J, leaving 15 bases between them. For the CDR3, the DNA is TGCGCCAGCAGTCCTGGACAGTCTCTTAACTATGGCTACACCTTC. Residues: CASSPGQSLNYGYTF.